This paragraph reports one TCR beta chain. This entry is derived from a study of shared clonotypes between healthy human individuals. About the research overall: Researchers assigned three CD4 naive, three CD4 memory, two CD8 naive and one CD8 memory plate to each donor.

In the naive CD8 group, cells lacked CD45RO and were positively selected for CCR7, so terminally differentiated effector memory CD45RA+ cells were left out. Generated by immunoSEQ multiplex PCR, the TCRdb table keeps only in-frame clones and is missing some. Counted here are roughly 2 million clones, just under 95% occurring once; the ten biggest clones make up 0.85% to 1.2%. Germline values: CDR1 SEHNR, CDR2 FQNEAQ (reference sequence). This CDR3 is built from 17 residues. Unmatched junction bases numbered 12, after V lost 5 bases and J lost 5 bases. The TCR comes from a man aged 18 to 35 in good health. The J gene is TRBJ2-1, the V gene TRBV7-9; 10 bases are a match to TRBD1. Input material: naive CD8+ T cells sorted from blood. CDR3 loop: CASSPKDRGPLHNEQFF. CDR3 nucleotide sequence: TGTGCCAGCAGCCCAAAAGACAGGGGGCCTCTACACAATGAGCAGTTCTTC.